This T cell receptor (beta chain) was sequenced during a study of identical twins. Trimming removed 8 bases at V and 2 bases at J, with 13 bases between. The CDR3 has 14 residues. Germline V gene data show CDR1 as MNHNS and CDR2 as SASEGT. TCRdb redid the calling of the 5' RACE reads with MiXCR, one entry per CDR3 protein. The table has approximately 680,000 distinct CDR3 sequences, about 7.6% seen once. This clonotype was seen ten or more times. These sequences were also reported in another study, on yellow fever vaccine responses in identical twins.

This sequence was found in a woman aged 18 to 35 in good health. The chain couples TRBV6-1 to TRBJ2-1; a weak D match, TRBD2 (6 bases). The source material was PBMCs. The CDR3 region has the DNA TGTGCCAGCCGGGGGTTTGGGACCTACAATGAGCAGTTCTTC. It encodes CASRGFGTYNEQFF.